The clone carrying this T cell receptor (beta chain) has more than one count but fewer than ten. The time point is: pre-sensitization, week 0. Treatment: therapeutic diphenylcyclopropenone sensitization with weekly scalp DPC. This record belongs to a study of human T cells and chemical hapten exposure. CDR3 length: 13 residues. Germline lookup yields CDR1 SQVTM and CDR2 ANQGSEA. V lost 4 bases to trimming and J lost 2 bases, with 9 bases between them. TCRdb itself ran the RACE reads through MiXCR, one entry per CDR3 protein. This table has tens of thousands of distinct CDR3 sequences, about 7% appearing once.

V is TRBV29-1 and J is TRBJ1-3; no reliable D call. The source was whole blood, collected in connection with sensitization to the hapten diphenylcyclopropenone (DPC). This clonotype was sampled from a woman in her 30s with alopecia areata. Some clones in this sample may be carry-over from other donors' samples. The CDR3 DNA sequence: TGCAGCGTTGCAGAGATACCTGGAAACACCATATATTTT. It codes for CSVAEIPGNTIYF. The complete variable domain, with remaining parts taken from reference TRBV29-1 and TRBJ1-3, reads SAVISQKPSRDICQRGTSLTIQCQVDSQVTMMFWYRQQPGQSLTLIATANQGSEATYESGFVIDKFPISRPNLTFSTLTVSNMSPEDSSIYLCSVAEIPGNTIYFGEGSWLTVV.